A single sample is the source of the 32 T cell receptor beta chains below, sequenced in a study of OX40 agonist ivuxolimab in advanced cancers. The table came from immunoSEQ multiplex PCR; TCRdb's copy has only in-frame clones and leaves some out. The table has around 74,000 clones, approximately 85% seen once; the top ten hold around 5.5%. The sequencing used CD4+ or CD8+ T cells sorted from blood, collected in a trial of the OX40 agonist ivuxolimab. The source is an adult with an advanced solid tumor such as melanoma, head and neck, liver or kidney cancer.

This chain connects TRBV6-1 to TRBJ2-4; 7 positions match TRBD2. The CDR3 is made up of 15 amino acids. Germline CDR1 MNHNS, CDR2 SASEGT. V dropped 7 bases and J dropped 6; count of bases not matched to a gene: 12. DNA for the CDR3: TGTGCCAGCAATGGGGGGGAGGCTAGCGGAAACATTCAGTACTTC. It translates to CASNGGEASGNIQYF.

The chain carries TRBV18 and TRBJ1-2, with TRBD1 identical over 9 bases. The CDR3 length is 14 residues. The ends lost 3 bases at V and 7 bases at J; junction bases unmatched: 6. Germline CDR1 is KGHSH and CDR2 is LQKENI. CDR3 nucleotides: TGTGCCAGCTCACCGGGACAGGGAATAGTTGGCTACACCTTC. Translation gives CASSPGQGIVGYTF.

This chain joins TRBV19 and TRBJ1-3; D possibly corresponds to TRBD1 (5 bases). Looked up from germline, CDR1 is LNHDA and CDR2 is SQIVND (reference sequence). V lost 5 bases to trimming and J lost 4 bases, with 18 bases between them. The CDR3 is made up of 16 amino acids. The CDR3 spells CASSAPGTRSGNTIYF. CDR3 nucleotide sequence: TGTGCCAGTAGTGCTCCCGGGACTCGATCCGGAAACACCATATATTTT.

The rearrangement joins TRBV7-3 to TRBJ1-3; D call uncertain. V dropped 3 bases and J dropped 4 bases, with 10 bases sitting between them. The CDR3 covers 14 residues. The germline gives CDR1 SGHTA, CDR2 FQGTGA. CDR3 protein: CASSLPIGGNTIYF. CDR3 DNA sequence: TGTGCCAGCAGCTTGCCAATCGGGGGAAACACCATATATTTT.

The sample holds a few counts of this clone. V usage is TRBV10-3 and J usage is TRBJ1-2, with a weak D call TRBD1 (6 bases). The CDR3 spans 14 residues. Germline CDR1 ENHRY, CDR2 SYGVKD. V shed 0 bases and J shed 6 bases, with 11 bases lying between them. The CDR3 reads CAISESAGAHGYTF. DNA for the CDR3: TGTGCCATCAGTGAGTCGGCGGGGGCTCATGGCTACACCTTC.

V usage is TRBV9 and J usage is TRBJ1-5, with a weak D call TRBD1 (5 bases). The CDR3 loop spans 14 amino acids. CDR1 and CDR2 from the germline V gene are SGDLS and YYNGEE. The V end was cut by 2 bases, the J end by 4 bases, with 10 bases between. CDR3 nucleotide sequence: TGTGCCAGCAGCGTGGGACGGGGAAATCAGCCCCAGCATTTT. It translates to CASSVGRGNQPQHF.

The chain carries TRBV27 and TRBJ1-1; 12 bases align to TRBD1. Germline trimming cut 5 bases from V and 0 bases from J; bases unmatched to any gene: 4. CDR1 is MNHEY and CDR2 is SMNVEV in the germline V gene (reference sequence). This CDR3 region has 16 residues. The CDR3: CASSRGTGGLNTEAFF. Here the CDR3 DNA reads TGTGCCAGCAGTCGTGGGACAGGGGGCTTGAACACTGAAGCTTTCTTT.

The chain has TRBV10-2 and TRBJ1-5; D is ambiguous. The CDR3 loop spans 13 amino acids. The germline V and J ends were trimmed by 8 bases and 4 bases, with 12 bases remaining between them. Germline lookup yields CDR1 WSHSY and CDR2 SAAADI. The CDR3 DNA reads as TGCGCCAGCTCCATGCAGGTAAATCAGCCCCAGCATTTT. This gives the protein CASSMQVNQPQHF.

The chain couples TRBV5-6 to TRBJ1-3, with 7 nucleotides matching TRBD1. After removal of 1 base from V and 3 bases from J, the junction contained 4 bases not matched to a gene. Germline V gene data show CDR1 as SGHDT and CDR2 as YYEEEE. This CDR3 has 15 residues. The CDR3 protein is CASSLLGGGGNTIYF. The CDR3 bases are TGTGCCAGCAGCTTGTTAGGGGGCGGTGGAAACACCATATATTTT.

The chain combines TRBV27 with TRBJ2-7; 8 nucleotides match TRBD2. The germline V gene encodes CDR1 MNHEY and CDR2 SMNVEV (reference sequence). CDR3 length: 13 amino acids. V was pared by 3 bases and J by 5 bases, with 3 bases of the junction left unmatched. CDR3 sequence: CASSFGRAHEQYF. In nucleotides, the CDR3 is TGTGCCAGCAGTTTCGGGAGGGCCCACGAGCAGTACTTC.

The gene calls are TRBV5-1 and TRBJ2-6; 7 bases agree with TRBD1. V shed 4 bases and J 2 bases; nucleotides not matched to a gene: 6. The length of the CDR3 is 16 residues. Germline V CDR1 and CDR2: SGHRS, YFSETQ. CDR3 protein: CASSNPDRTGANVLTF. For the CDR3, the DNA is TGCGCCAGCAGCAACCCGGACAGGACTGGGGCCAACGTCCTGACTTTC.

The rearrangement uses TRBV6-6 and TRBJ1-3; possible D gene TRBD1, 5 bases. Germline CDR1 is MNHNY and CDR2 is SVGAGI (reference sequence). The CDR3 spans 15 residues. Between the trimmed V and J ends, which lost 0 bases and 4 bases, there was a span of 10 bases. This CDR3 reads CASSYSIGAGNTIYF. The CDR3 DNA sequence: TGTGCCAGCAGTTACTCGATTGGGGCCGGAAACACCATATATTTT.

Comment on this clone: The sample contains more than one DNA sequence encoding this CDR3. This sequence joins TRBV9 and TRBJ2-3; D unclear. This CDR3 has 13 residues. Germline V gene sequence: CDR1 SGDLS, CDR2 YYNGEE. V was clipped by 0 bases and J by 2 bases, with 4 bases between them. The CDR3 here is CASSVEPTDTQYF. CDR3 DNA sequence: TGTGCCAGCAGCGTAGAACCCACAGATACGCAGTATTTT.

V usage is TRBV27 and J usage is TRBJ2-7, with no clear D. Germline V CDR1 and CDR2: MNHEY, SMNVEV (reference sequence). The V end lost 3 bases, the J end lost 0 bases, and 6 bases lay between the germline ends. The CDR3 loop spans 13 amino acids. The CDR3 sequence is CASSLAGSYEQYF. Written as DNA, the CDR3 is TGTGCCAGCAGTTTGGCCGGCTCCTACGAGCAGTACTTC.

The J gene is TRBJ1-4, the V gene TRBV30; 9 bases are shared with TRBD1. The J segment lost 6 bases and the V segment lost 1 base, leaving 0 bases of the junction unmatched. Germline V lookup: CDR1 GTSNPN, CDR2 SVGIG (reference sequence). The CDR3 is made up of 13 amino acids. In nucleotides, the CDR3 is TGTGCCTGGAGTGGGACAGGGGATGAAAAACTGTTTTTT. It yields the protein CAWSGTGDEKLFF.

This chain links TRBV5-6 with TRBJ2-3; 7 nucleotides align to TRBD2. CDR1 SGHDT and CDR2 YYEEEE come from the germline V gene. The V gene end was trimmed by 1 base and the J gene end by 4 bases; junction bases not matched to a gene: 9. There are 16 residues in the CDR3. Here the CDR3 DNA reads TGTGCCAGCAGCTTGATTGGGCGGGGGACGTCAGATACGCAGTATTTT. Translation gives CASSLIGRGTSDTQYF.

This rearrangement joins TRBV7-3 to TRBJ2-7; TRBD2 agrees at 9 bases. V lost 5 bases to trimming and J lost 0 bases; unmatched junction nucleotides: 8. The V gene's germline CDR1 is SGHTA and CDR2 FQGTGA. This CDR3 region has 16 residues. The CDR3 sequence is CASSPGGSGGSYEQYF. DNA for the CDR3: TGTGCCAGCAGCCCCGGGGGTAGCGGGGGCTCCTACGAGCAGTACTTC.

V and J are TRBV19 and TRBJ1-5; the match to TRBD1 covers 9 bases. The germline V gene encodes CDR1 LNHDA and CDR2 SQIVND (reference sequence). The CDR3 is 15 residues long. Losses at the gene ends were 3 bases for V and 4 bases for J; bases not matched to a gene: 4. The DNA of the CDR3 is TGTGCCAGTAGTATTGGGGGGACAGGGAATCAGCCCCAGCATTTT. Protein product: CASSIGGTGNQPQHF.

The V and J genes are TRBV5-1 and TRBJ1-6; D gene ambiguous. In germline, CDR1 is SGHRS, CDR2 YFSETQ. The CDR3 is made up of 15 amino acids. Deletions cut 0 bases from V and 6 bases from J, with 10 bases between. This CDR3 is CASSLEGGGNSPLHF. CDR3 in DNA: TGCGCCAGCAGCTTGGAGGGTGGAGGTAATTCACCCCTCCACTTT.

V usage is TRBV12-5 and J usage is TRBJ2-3; TRBD1 aligns across 7 bases. The germline V gene encodes CDR1 LGHNT and CDR2 FRNRAP. J was trimmed by 8 bases and V by 1 base; bases with no gene match: 15. The CDR3 has 17 amino acids. The CDR3: CASGLGPDREASGTQYF. CDR3 nucleotides: TGTGCTAGTGGTTTGGGACCAGACAGGGAAGCGTCGGGTACGCAGTATTTT. Full variable domain (rest looked up from reference TRBV12-5 and TRBJ2-3): DARVTQTPRHKVTEMGQEVTMRCQPILGHNTVFWYRQTMMQGLELLAYFRNRAPLDDSGMPKDRFSAEMPDATLATLKIQPSEPRDSAVYFCASGLGPDREASGTQYFGPGTRLTVL.

The chain couples TRBV5-8 to TRBJ1-1; D remains ambiguous. Between the trimmed V and J ends, which lost 1 base and 1 base, there was a span of 5 bases. This CDR3 spans 13 amino acids. Germline V gene sequence: CDR1 SGHTS, CDR2 YDEGEE. Here the CDR3 reads CASSLLRNTEAFF. CDR3 coding DNA: TGTGCCAGCAGCTTGCTACGGAACACTGAAGCTTTCTTT.

This chain joins TRBV15 and TRBJ2-7, with a weak D call TRBD1 (6 bases). This CDR3 has 15 residues. Germline CDR1 LNHNV, CDR2 YYDKDF (reference sequence). V was shortened by 0 bases and J by 5 bases, with 14 bases between the two germline ends. In nucleotides, the CDR3 is TGTGCCACCAGCAGAGAAACAGGGTCTATAAACGAGCAGTACTTC. Translated: CATSRETGSINEQYF.

The J gene is TRBJ2-4, the V gene TRBV27; 8 nucleotides line up with TRBD1. The germline gives CDR1 MNHEY, CDR2 SMNVEV (reference sequence). The CDR3 is made up of 16 amino acids. V lost 5 bases, J lost 7 bases, and 13 bases stayed unmatched. CDR3 DNA: TGTGCCAGCAGTCTTGGCGCGGACAGGGTTACGAACATTCAGTACTTC. Protein sequence: CASSLGADRVTNIQYF.

The chain employs TRBV18 and TRBJ1-4; possible D gene TRBD1, 5 bases. CDR3 length: 18 residues. V was clipped by 2 bases and J by 0 bases, with 16 bases between them. In germline, CDR1 is KGHSH, CDR2 LQKENI. The CDR3, as DNA: TGTGCCAGCTCACCAGCCCAGGGTTCTTTTGCAACTAATGAAAAACTGTTTTTT. Amino acid sequence: CASSPAQGSFATNEKLFF.

The chain is built from TRBV6-6 and TRBJ1-2; no reliable D call. V was shortened by 7 bases and J by 0 bases, with 12 bases between the two germline ends. This CDR3 is built from 14 residues. Per the germline V gene, CDR1 is MNHNY and CDR2 is SVGAGI (reference sequence). CDR3 in DNA: TGTGCCAGCATCGAGGACGATTCTAACTATGGCTACACCTTC. Translating it yields CASIEDDSNYGYTF.

The chain joins TRBV21-1 to TRBJ1-1; the DNA was not used to check the table's D call, TRBD1. TRBV21-1 is an annotated pseudogene. CDR3 length: 21 residues. The CDR3 DNA sequence: TGTGCCAGCAGCCCATCTTTGCAGCAAAGAGGGACAGAAAGATATAACACTGAAGCTTTCTTT. Protein sequence: CASSPSLQQRGTERYNTEAFF.

The CDR3 DNA follows: TGTGCCAGCAGTGAAACCGGGACAGGGGGCAATGAGCAGTTCTTC. This encodes CASSETGTGGNEQFF. The V call is TRBV2, the J call TRBJ2-1, with 11 bases lining up with TRBD1. CDR1 is SNHLY, CDR2 FYNNEI, per germline. This CDR3 comprises 15 residues. V shed 2 bases, J shed 6 bases, and the junction held 3 bases outside the gene matches.

V is TRBV19 and J is TRBJ2-7, with D uncertain. Per germline, CDR1 LNHDA and CDR2 SQIVND (reference sequence). V lost 6 bases to trimming and J lost 3 bases, with 12 bases between them. There are 13 residues in the CDR3. CDR3 loop: CASSPAADYEQYF. The CDR3, as DNA: TGTGCCAGTAGCCCCGCGGCAGACTACGAGCAGTACTTC.

This chain joins TRBV7-6 and TRBJ2-1, with TRBD2 as a possible D gene (6 bases). The CDR3 sequence is 12 residues long. Germline CDR1 is SGHVS and CDR2 is FNYEAQ. Trimming removed 4 bases at V and 10 bases at J, with 11 bases between. For the CDR3, the DNA is TGTGCCAGCAGCTCGACTAGTCGGGAGCAGTTCTTC. Translation: CASSSTSREQFF.

Comments on this clone: Its ends do not fully match the called genes, so a read error is possible. DNA for the CDR3: TGCGCCAGCAGCCAAGAGCCGGGATCCGAGCAGTACTTC. Its translation is CASSQEPGSEQYF. The chain has TRBV5-8 and TRBJ2-7, with D possibly being TRBD2 (5 bases). The CDR3 is 13 residues long. Germline assignment: CDR1 SGHTS and CDR2 YDEGEE.

The rearrangement links TRBV28 to TRBJ1-1; TRBD1 agrees at 7 bases. V trimming: 1 base; J trimming: 1 base; junction bases outside the gene matches: 12. The CDR3 has 18 residues. The germline V gene has CDR1 MDHEN and CDR2 SYDVKM. CDR3 bases: TGTGCCAGCAGTTTATTAATAGACAGGGTAGGGGAGAACACTGAAGCTTTCTTT. The encoded protein is CASSLLIDRVGENTEAFF.

The V and J genes are TRBV5-4 and TRBJ1-2; no definite D call. CDR3 length: 14 amino acids. Between the trimmed V and J ends, which lost 0 bases and 5 bases, there was a span of 11 bases. Germline-derived CDR1 and CDR2 are SGHNT and YYREEE (reference sequence). CDR3 coding DNA: TGTGCCAGCAGCTTGGCGGGAACGAATTATGGCTACACCTTC. Its protein product is CASSLAGTNYGYTF.